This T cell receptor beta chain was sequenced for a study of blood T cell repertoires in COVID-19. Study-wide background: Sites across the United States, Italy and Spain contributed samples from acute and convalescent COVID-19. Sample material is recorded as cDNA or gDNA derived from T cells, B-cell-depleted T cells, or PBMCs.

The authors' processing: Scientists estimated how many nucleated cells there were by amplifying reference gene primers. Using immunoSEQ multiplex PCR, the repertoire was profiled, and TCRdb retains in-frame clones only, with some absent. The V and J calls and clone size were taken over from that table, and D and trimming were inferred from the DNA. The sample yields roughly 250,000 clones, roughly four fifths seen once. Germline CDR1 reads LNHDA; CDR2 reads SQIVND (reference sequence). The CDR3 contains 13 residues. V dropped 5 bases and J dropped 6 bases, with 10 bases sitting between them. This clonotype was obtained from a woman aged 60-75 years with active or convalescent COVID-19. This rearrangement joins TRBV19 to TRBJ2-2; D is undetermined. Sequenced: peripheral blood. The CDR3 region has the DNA TGTGCCAGTAGTTCGTCAGGCCCCGGGGAGCTGTTTTTT. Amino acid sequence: CASSSSGPGELFF. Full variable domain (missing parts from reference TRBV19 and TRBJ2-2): DGGITQSPKYLFRKEGQNVTLSCEQNLNHDAMYWYRQDPGQGLRLIYYSQIVNDFQKGDIAEGYSVSREKKESFPLTVTSAQKNPTAFYLCASSSSGPGELFFGEGSRLTVL.